These 32 T cell receptor beta chains were all obtained from the same sample, sequenced in a study of response to subunit inactivated influenza vaccine. TCRdb recomputed calls from the RT-PCR reads with MiXCR, one row per CDR3 protein. The sample records approximately 300,000 distinct CDR3 sequences, approximately 23% being singletons. Sequencing was performed on PBMCs from blood, taken roughly 20 months after vaccination. All receptors come from a man aged 45 to 70 who received an inactivated influenza vaccine.

This clonotype was observed a few times. This sequence joins TRBV6-5 and TRBJ2-1, with 10 bases matching TRBD1. The CDR3 length is 14 residues. After removal of 4 bases from V and 7 bases from J, the junction contained 4 bases not matched to a gene. Germline CDR1 reads MNHEY; CDR2 reads SVGAGI. CDR3 nucleotide sequence: TGTGCCAGCAGTTTTCCGGGACAGGGGAATGAGCAGTTCTTC. Translated: CASSFPGQGNEQFF.

The gene calls are TRBV14 and TRBJ2-3, with D uncertain. The CDR3 runs 18 residues. Germline V lookup: CDR1 SGHDN, CDR2 FVKESK. Trimming removed 6 bases at V and 0 bases at J, with 22 bases between. CDR3 sequence: CASSHRVTWTLSTDTQYF. The CDR3 bases are TGTGCCAGCAGTCACCGGGTCACCTGGACCCTTAGCACAGATACGCAGTATTTT.

The chain uses TRBV5-1 and TRBJ1-2; D is uncertain. Trimming shortened V by 0 bases and J by 4 bases, and 13 bases separated the two germline ends. Germline assignment: CDR1 SGHRS and CDR2 YFSETQ. The CDR3 is 15 residues long. CDR3 nucleotides: TGCGCCAGCAGCTTGGTCCCCCTAGATGGCTATGGCTACACCTTC. It is translated as CASSLVPLDGYGYTF.

There are a few counts of this clonotype. V and J are TRBV20-1 and TRBJ1-5; possible D gene TRBD1, 5 bases. The V end was cut by 0 bases, the J end by 7 bases, with 13 bases between. This CDR3 has 14 residues. Per germline, CDR1 DFQATT and CDR2 SNEGSKA (reference sequence). The CDR3 sequence: CSARDGGGWQPQHF. The CDR3 coding sequence is TGCAGTGCTAGAGATGGCGGGGGGTGGCAGCCCCAGCATTTT.

V gene TRBV6-5 combines with J gene TRBJ2-2; D unclear. In germline, CDR1 is MNHEY, CDR2 SVGAGI. V shed 0 bases and J shed 4 bases, with 9 bases lying between them. CDR3 length: 15 residues. In DNA form, the CDR3 reads TGTGCCAGCAGTTACTCGAACGGCCTCACCGGGGAGCTGTTTTTT. Protein sequence: CASSYSNGLTGELFF.

This chain connects TRBV6-1 to TRBJ1-5, with 9 nucleotides matching TRBD1. V lost 5 bases to trimming and J lost 5 bases; unmatched junction nucleotides: 7. The CDR3 extends over 15 amino acids. Germline-derived CDR1 and CDR2 are MNHNS and SASEGT. The CDR3 reads CASSPGTGRHQPQHF. CDR3 DNA: TGTGCCAGCAGTCCTGGGACAGGGCGGCATCAGCCCCAGCATTTT.

This rearrangement joins TRBV18 to TRBJ1-3, with unresolved D. CDR3 size: 14 residues. Germline CDR1 is KGHSH and CDR2 is LQKENI. V was pared by 5 bases and J by 2 bases, with 10 bases between. The CDR3 here is CASSMTSTGNTIYF. The CDR3 DNA reads as TGTGCCAGCTCAATGACGTCTACTGGAAACACCATATATTTT.

The chain recombines TRBV5-1 with TRBJ1-6; unclear D gene. Germline loops: CDR1 SGHRS, CDR2 YFSETQ. V was shortened by 4 bases and J by 10 bases, with 9 bases between the two germline ends. The CDR3 contains 12 residues. The CDR3: CASSTEGSPLHF. CDR3 nucleotide sequence: TGCGCCAGCAGCACCGAAGGGTCACCCCTCCACTTT.

This clonotype was recorded at least ten times. The chain carries TRBV10-3 and TRBJ1-1; 7 bases match TRBD1. V lost 8 bases to trimming and J lost 2 bases; unmatched junction nucleotides: 5. CDR1 and CDR2 (germline): ENHRY, SYGVKD. This CDR3 comprises 13 residues. The CDR3 DNA reads TGTGCCATCCGAGACAGGGAAAACACTGAAGCTTTCTTT. Translating it yields CAIRDRENTEAFF.

The sample holds a few counts of this clonotype. This chain connects TRBV10-3 to TRBJ1-6; 7 bases agree with TRBD1. Germline V gene sequence: CDR1 ENHRY, CDR2 SYGVKD. The ends lost 0 bases at V and 7 bases at J; junction bases unmatched: 6. The CDR3 length is 16 residues. The CDR3 DNA sequence: TGTGCCATCAGTGAGTCGGGACAGATGACAAATTCACCCCTCCACTTT. It translates to CAISESGQMTNSPLHF.

The CDR3 DNA reads TGTGCCAGCAGTTACTCTGGGACCCCGGGAGGTGGCGAGCAGTACTTC. Amino acids: CASSYSGTPGGGEQYF. V and J are TRBV6-2 or TRBV6-3 and TRBJ2-7, with 7 bases identical to TRBD2. Germline V gene lookup returns CDR1 MNHEY and CDR2 SVGEGT. Trimming cost V 0 bases and J 6 bases; bases outside gene matches: 11. The CDR3 runs 16 residues.

In DNA form, the CDR3 reads TGTGCCAGCAGTCCCATCGAGGCCAGGGGTCTTCAGCCCCAGCATTTT. Amino acids: CASSPIEARGLQPQHF. V usage is TRBV28 and J usage is TRBJ1-5, with D possibly being TRBD1 (6 bases). V was clipped by 5 bases and J by 6 bases, with 20 bases between them. The length of the CDR3 is 16 residues. Germline loops: CDR1 MDHEN, CDR2 SYDVKM.

The genes are TRBV12-3 or TRBV12-4 and TRBJ2-7; D gene unclear. V was pared by 7 bases and J by 0 bases, with 7 bases between. The CDR3 has 12 residues. CDR3 sequence: CASKAVSYEQYF. For the CDR3, the DNA is TGTGCCAGCAAGGCGGTCTCCTACGAGCAGTACTTC.

This clonotype was counted only a few times. V and J are TRBV29-1 and TRBJ2-7; either TRBD1 or TRBD2 may fit D (5 bases each). With 5 bases removed from V and 4 bases from J, the gap between germline ends came to 15 bases. The CDR3 spans 13 residues. Looked up from germline, CDR1 is SQVTM and CDR2 is ANQGSEA. The CDR3 region is CSVSPGPQYEQYF. The CDR3 bases are TGCAGCGTTAGCCCGGGACCCCAATACGAGCAGTACTTC.

V and J are TRBV6-1 and TRBJ2-7; weak D call: TRBD1 (6 bases). Germline V CDR1 and CDR2: MNHNS, SASEGT. The V end was cut by 6 bases, the J end by 7 bases, with 25 bases between. The CDR3 loop spans 16 amino acids. CDR3 nucleotide sequence: TGTGCCAGCAGAACTACCCTGACAGGCCTCCCGCGGGAGCAGTACTTC. This translates into CASRTTLTGLPREQYF.

This clonotype has more than one count but fewer than ten. This chain connects TRBV20-1 to TRBJ1-5, with D tentatively TRBD1 (6 bases). Germline V gene sequence: CDR1 DFQATT, CDR2 SNEGSKA (reference sequence). Trimming took 2 bases from V and 3 from J, leaving 17 bases between them. This CDR3 is built from 16 residues. CDR3 region: CSARSGARANNQPQHF. The CDR3 DNA is TGCAGTGCTAGATCGGGGGCCAGGGCGAACAATCAGCCCCAGCATTTT.

This clonotype was counted many times. J is TRBJ1-1 and V is TRBV7-3; D may be TRBD1 (5 bases). CDR1 is SGHTA and CDR2 is FQGTGA in the germline V gene. CDR3 length: 12 amino acids. With 5 bases removed from V and 11 bases from J, the gap between germline ends came to 15 bases. DNA of the CDR3: TGTGCCAGCAGCCGACCGGGGCAGGAGGCTTTCTTT. It yields the protein CASSRPGQEAFF. Full variable domain (rest looked up from reference TRBV7-3 and TRBJ1-1): GAGVSQTPSNKVTEKGKYVELRCDPISGHTALYWYRQSLGQGPEFLIYFQGTGAADDSGLPNDRFFAVRPEGSVSTLKIQRTERGDSAVYLCASSRPGQEAFFGQGTRLTVV.

This clonotype was seen a handful of times. The chain employs TRBV27 and TRBJ2-2; TRBD2 agrees at 10 bases. Trimming took 6 bases from V and 5 from J; bases not matched to a gene: 15. Germline CDR1 and CDR2: MNHEY and SMNVEV (reference sequence). CDR3 length: 18 residues. CDR3 sequence: CASSVEGGLALETGELFF. DNA of the CDR3: TGTGCCAGCAGCGTGGAAGGGGGACTAGCGCTCGAGACCGGGGAGCTGTTTTTT.

The chain carries TRBV4-3 and TRBJ1-4; TRBD1 aligns across 9 bases. This CDR3 comprises 15 residues. Germline V gives CDR1 LGHNA, CDR2 YSLEER. The trim removed 4 bases at V and 7 bases at J, leaving 7 bases unmatched. Written as DNA, the CDR3 is TGCGCCAGCAGCCCCGGGCGGGACAGGGCTGAAAAACTGTTTTTT. Translating it yields CASSPGRDRAEKLFF.

The table lists this clonotype with many counts. The CDR3 loop is CASSLGSSYQPQHF. In DNA form, the CDR3 reads TGTGCCAGCAGTTTGGGCTCCTCTTATCAGCCCCAGCATTTT. V usage is TRBV12-3 or TRBV12-4 and J usage is TRBJ1-5; D gene uncertain. V was trimmed by 3 bases and J by 5 bases, leaving 11 bases between them. The CDR3 is made up of 14 amino acids.

The rearrangement links TRBV6-1 to TRBJ2-3, with D perhaps matching TRBD1 or TRBD2 (5 bases each). The CDR3 runs 15 residues. CDR1 is MNHNS and CDR2 is SASEGT in the germline V gene. V was trimmed by 6 bases and J by 2 bases, leaving 15 bases between them. The CDR3 is CASSRRGRNTDTQYF. CDR3 in DNA: TGTGCCAGCAGCCGCCGGGGACGGAACACAGATACGCAGTATTTT.

The rearrangement joins TRBV29-1 to TRBJ2-3; 10 bases are a match to TRBD1. The V and J ends lost 6 bases and 4 bases, in that order; junction bases with no gene match: 1. The CDR3 covers 12 residues. Looked up from germline, CDR1 is SQVTM and CDR2 is ANQGSEA. CDR3 sequence reads: CSVGTGADTQYF. The CDR3 coding sequence is TGCAGCGTCGGGACAGGGGCAGATACGCAGTATTTT.

This clonotype appeared a few times. The chain uses TRBV6-2 or TRBV6-3 and TRBJ1-3, with a weak D call TRBD1 (6 bases). CDR3 size: 17 residues. Germline values: CDR1 MNHEY, CDR2 SVGEGT. Trimming removed 2 bases at V and 2 bases at J, with 16 bases between. CDR3 loop: CASSYRKPTGTGNTIYF. The DNA of the CDR3 is TGTGCCAGCAGTTACCGAAAACCTACAGGGACTGGAAACACCATATATTTT.

V and J are TRBV28 and TRBJ2-5; the D is unclear. The V end was cut by 3 bases, the J end by 5 bases, with 10 bases between. The length of the CDR3 is 13 residues. CDR1 and CDR2 (germline): MDHEN, SYDVKM. The DNA of the CDR3 is TGTGCCAGCAGTTTTCTAGGGCGCGAGACCCAGTACTTC. Translated: CASSFLGRETQYF.

This chain connects TRBV5-1 to TRBJ2-7; 8 bases agree with TRBD1. This CDR3 is 15 amino acids long. Germline CDR1 SGHRS, CDR2 YFSETQ. Trimming cost V 4 bases and J 0 bases; bases outside gene matches: 6. In DNA, the CDR3 is TGCGCCAGCAGCATATACAGGGGGACCTCCTACGAGCAGTACTTC. It specifies CASSIYRGTSYEQYF.

This chain connects TRBV11-2 to TRBJ2-2, with 8 bases matching TRBD2. The CDR3 covers 15 residues. The germline gives CDR1 SGHAT, CDR2 FQNNGV. Unmatched junction bases numbered 6, after V lost 2 bases and J lost 7 bases. The CDR3: CASSLLAGFIGELFF. CDR3 nucleotides: TGTGCCAGCAGCTTATTAGCGGGATTTATCGGGGAGCTGTTTTTT.

This clonotype has just a few counts. V usage is TRBV29-1 and J usage is TRBJ1-5, with D perhaps TRBD1 (6 bases). Looked up from germline, CDR1 is SQVTM and CDR2 is ANQGSEA. V gave up 7 bases and J gave up 2 bases, with 18 bases separating them. The CDR3 runs 15 residues. CDR3 DNA sequence: TGCAGCGCCTCGACAGGCAAAGGCGGCAATCAGCCCCAGCATTTT. It yields the protein CSASTGKGGNQPQHF.

The chain links TRBV7-9 to TRBJ1-4, with 8 bases matching TRBD1. V gave up 2 bases and J gave up 7 bases; unmatched junction bases: 3. There are 14 residues in the CDR3. The germline gives CDR1 SEHNR, CDR2 FQNEAQ (reference sequence). CDR3 loop: CASSLPGGREKLFF. CDR3 sequence (DNA): TGTGCCAGCAGCTTACCAGGGGGCCGTGAAAAACTGTTTTTT.

This clonotype was recorded a few times. The genes are TRBV4-2 and TRBJ1-2, with 7 bases identical to TRBD1. V lost 0 bases to trimming and J lost 4 bases; unmatched junction nucleotides: 8. Germline loops: CDR1 LGHNA, CDR2 YNFKEQ. The CDR3 totals 16 residues. Here the CDR3 reads CASSQDTGERSYGYTF. DNA for the CDR3: TGTGCCAGCAGCCAAGATACAGGGGAACGTAGCTATGGCTACACCTTC.

This sequence joins TRBV29-1 and TRBJ2-3, with 8 bases matching TRBD2. This CDR3 is 11 amino acids long. Trimming removed 7 bases from V and 5 bases from J; junction bases left unmatched: 2. The V gene's germline CDR1 is SQVTM and CDR2 ANQGSEA. In nucleotides, the CDR3 is TGCAGCGCCCGGGGGGGAGATACGCAGTATTTT. Its protein product is CSARGGDTQYF.

The V and J genes are TRBV5-1 and TRBJ2-3; 9 bases fit TRBD2. The germline V gene encodes CDR1 SGHRS and CDR2 YFSETQ. The V segment lost 1 base and the J segment 2 bases; nucleotides outside the gene matches: 5. The CDR3 loop spans 16 amino acids. CDR3 DNA sequence: TGCGCCAGCAGCTTGATAGCGGGGGACTACACAGATACGCAGTATTTT. Protein product: CASSLIAGDYTDTQYF.

This clonotype was seen just once. CDR3 nucleotides: TGCAGTGCTAACTTAGCGGGAGACTACAATGAGCAGTTCTTC. Protein: CSANLAGDYNEQFF. V is TRBV20-1 and J is TRBJ2-1; 9 bases agree with TRBD2. In germline, CDR1 is DFQATT, CDR2 SNEGSKA (reference sequence). The CDR3 is 14 amino acids. V was clipped by 4 bases and J by 3 bases; unmatched bases: 4.